This TCR beta chain came from a study of early T cells in non-severe SARS-CoV-2 infection. Study-wide points: Using VDJdb, the matching emphasized anti-spike CD8 responses while missing private and CD4 specificities.

The table lists this clonotype with a few counts. Antigen: not known. CDR1 SGHNT and CDR2 YYREEE come from the germline V gene (reference sequence). V was clipped by 4 bases and J by 3 bases; unmatched bases: 6. The CDR3 has 16 amino acids. Molecules of cDNA were individually given unique molecular identifiers that were attached to them. MiXCR was run by TCRdb on the 5' RACE reads, yielding one entry per CDR3 protein. The profile shows about 69,000 distinct CDR3 sequences, approximately 4.5% of them singletons. The sequence derives from an adult who was a healthcare worker with PCR-confirmed SARS-CoV-2 infection or an uninfected control (not recorded which). The donor label of this sample is uncertain. The sequenced sample was whole blood, obtained at baseline. This chain uses TRBV5-4 with TRBJ2-2, with 10 bases matching TRBD1. Here the CDR3 DNA reads TGTGCCAGCAGCATCCGTGACAGGGGGCACACCGGGGAGCTGTTTTTT. Its translation: CASSIRDRGHTGELFF.